Shown below are 32 T cell receptor beta chains from a single sample sequenced in a study of blood T cell repertoires in COVID-19. Sequencing was performed with immunoSEQ multiplex PCR; in TCRdb, only in-frame clones are kept and a portion is missing. Of approximately 490,000 clones in the sample, 87% were seen once. The specimen sequenced was PBMCs or T cells enriched from blood (not recorded which). The receptors stem from a young woman who had recovered from COVID-19.

The chain joins TRBV5-4 to TRBJ1-4; maybe TRBD1 (6 bases). V lost 1 base, J lost 2 bases, and 9 bases lay in between. This CDR3 contains 15 residues. Germline V gene lookup returns CDR1 SGHNT and CDR2 YYREEE (reference sequence). CDR3 in amino acids: CASSLSDSTNEKLFF. CDR3 coding DNA: TGTGCCAGCAGCTTGTCGGACAGCACTAATGAAAAACTGTTTTTT.

This sequence joins TRBV4-2 and TRBJ2-3; TRBD2 matches 10 bases. CDR3 length equals 15 residues. Germline trimming cut 5 bases from V and 1 base from J; bases unmatched to any gene: 3. CDR1 and CDR2 (germline): LGHNA, YNFKEQ. CDR3 nucleotide sequence: TGTGCCAGCAGCTCTAGCGGGGGCGGCACAGATACGCAGTATTTT. Its translation: CASSSSGGGTDTQYF.

This clone was seen a few times. The rearrangement uses TRBV5-6 and TRBJ1-2; no definite D call. V lost 0 bases and J lost 6, with 9 bases in between. From germline, CDR1 is SGHDT and CDR2 YYEEEE. The CDR3 totals 13 residues. CDR3 in DNA: TGTGCCAGCAGCTTGGTGGCGGGGAATGGCTACACCTTC. It encodes CASSLVAGNGYTF.

The chain has TRBV23-1 and TRBJ2-7; weak D call: TRBD2 (5 bases). TRBV23-1 is given ORF status, its function remaining uncertain. V was clipped by 7 bases and J by 4 bases, with 17 bases between them. The CDR3 totals 14 residues. CDR3 sequence: CASNPVPREYEQYF. The CDR3 DNA is TGCGCCAGCAACCCGGTCCCACGGGAATACGAGCAGTACTTC.

This clone turned up a few times. V usage is TRBV4-1 and J usage is TRBJ1-2, with 8 positions matching TRBD1. J gave up 3 bases and V 4 bases, and 19 bases lay outside the gene matches. Looked up from germline, CDR1 is MGHRA and CDR2 is YSYEKL. The CDR3 extends over 19 amino acids. The CDR3 nucleotides are TGCGCCAGCAGCCCAATAGCCCGGGACAGGCAATCCTCCTACTATGGCTACACCTTC. The encoded protein is CASSPIARDRQSSYYGYTF.

The rearrangement joins TRBV5-1 to TRBJ2-2; D may be TRBD2 (5 bases). CDR3 length: 15 amino acids. The germline gives CDR1 SGHRS, CDR2 YFSETQ. Between the trimmed V and J ends, which lost 4 bases and 6 bases, there was a span of 16 bases. CDR3 loop: CASSISGYGAGELFF. The DNA of the CDR3 is TGCGCCAGCAGCATTTCGGGGTACGGGGCCGGGGAGCTGTTTTTT.

This clone has ten or more counts. The chain employs TRBV27 and TRBJ2-2; 8 bases agree with TRBD2. Germline V gene lookup returns CDR1 MNHEY and CDR2 SMNVEV (reference sequence). The CDR3 is 15 amino acids. V dropped 5 bases and J dropped 6; count of bases not matched to a gene: 8. CDR3 DNA: TGTGCCAGCAGTCCGGGACTAGATGGGGCCGGGGAGCTGTTTTTT. Translating it yields CASSPGLDGAGELFF.

The V call is TRBV7-9, the J call TRBJ1-6; D possibly corresponds to TRBD1 (6 bases). V lost 4 bases and J lost 7, with 20 bases in between. The CDR3 has 17 residues. In germline, CDR1 is SEHNR, CDR2 FQNEAQ (reference sequence). The CDR3 spells CASSWSPEQGQNSPLHF. CDR3 nucleotides: TGTGCCAGCAGCTGGTCTCCGGAACAGGGCCAAAATTCACCCCTCCACTTT. The whole variable domain, remainder taken from reference TRBV7-9 and TRBJ1-6, is DTGVSQNPRHKITKRGQNVTFRCDPISEHNRLYWYRQTLGQGPEFLTYFQNEAQLEKSRLLSDRFSAERPKGSFSTLEIQRTEQGDSAMYLCASSWSPEQGQNSPLHFGNGTRLTVT.

The J gene is TRBJ1-6, the V gene TRBV6-6; weak D call: TRBD1 (6 bases). The CDR3 extends over 15 amino acids. CDR1 is MNHNY, CDR2 SVGAGI, per germline (reference sequence). The V end lost 0 bases, the J end lost 9 bases, and 12 bases lay between the germline ends. CDR3 region: CASSYSAVGGSPLHF. For the CDR3, the DNA is TGTGCCAGCAGTTACTCGGCCGTAGGGGGTTCACCCCTCCACTTT.

This chain joins TRBV2 and TRBJ2-7, with D unresolved. The length of the CDR3 is 12 residues. Germline values: CDR1 SNHLY, CDR2 FYNNEI. Trimming shortened V by 7 bases and J by 0 bases, and 7 bases separated the two germline ends. Here the CDR3 reads CASMRSSYEQYF. The CDR3 DNA sequence: TGTGCCAGCATGCGTAGCTCCTACGAGCAGTACTTC.

V is TRBV13 and J is TRBJ2-1; TRBD1 is a possible D gene (6 bases). Germline values: CDR1 PRHDT, CDR2 FYEKMQ (reference sequence). CDR3 length equals 15 residues. The V end was cut by 0 bases, the J end by 4 bases, with 10 bases between. The CDR3 is CASSLGQGWYNEQFF. In nucleotides, the CDR3 is TGTGCCAGCAGCTTAGGGCAGGGGTGGTACAATGAGCAGTTCTTC.

The chain links TRBV5-1 to TRBJ2-3, with a weak D call TRBD2 (6 bases). The CDR3 length is 15 residues. With 4 bases removed from V and 2 bases from J, the gap between germline ends came to 14 bases. Looked up from germline, CDR1 is SGHRS and CDR2 is YFSETQ. Here the CDR3 reads CASSPTTGDTDTQYF. The CDR3 DNA follows: TGCGCCAGCAGCCCCACAACGGGGGACACAGATACGCAGTATTTT.

This rearrangement joins TRBV7-6 to TRBJ2-5, with D tentatively TRBD1 (6 bases). Trimming stripped 2 bases from V and 2 bases from J, with 9 bases between. This CDR3 has 14 residues. Germline CDR1 reads SGHVS; CDR2 reads FNYEAQ. CDR3 protein: CASSLRQVQETQYF. CDR3 coding DNA: TGTGCCAGCAGCTTAAGACAGGTTCAAGAGACCCAGTACTTC.

This clone was observed once. The CDR3: CASGSGYSSYNSPLHF. For the CDR3, the DNA is TGTGCCAGTGGTTCAGGGTACAGCTCCTATAATTCACCCCTCCACTTT. The rearrangement uses TRBV19 and TRBJ1-6, with D possibly TRBD1 on 5 matching bases. This CDR3 spans 16 amino acids. V lost 8 bases, J lost 0 bases, and 14 bases lay in between. From germline, CDR1 is LNHDA and CDR2 SQIVND (reference sequence).

This clone was recorded a few times. This chain connects TRBV6-5 to TRBJ1-1, with TRBD1 identical over 7 bases. V lost 1 base to trimming and J lost 7 bases; unmatched junction nucleotides: 9. The germline V gene encodes CDR1 MNHEY and CDR2 SVGAGI. The CDR3 is 15 residues long. For the CDR3, the DNA is TGTGCCAGCAGTTACTTGCGACAGGGTGGGGGTGAAGCTTTCTTT. Translation gives CASSYLRQGGGEAFF.

This chain connects TRBV28 to TRBJ2-6; the D is unclear. Germline lookup yields CDR1 MDHEN and CDR2 SYDVKM. Trimming stripped 7 bases from V and 0 bases from J, with 16 bases between. The CDR3 spans 17 residues. This CDR3 is CASTMGSKSSGANVLTF. Written as DNA, the CDR3 is TGTGCCAGCACCATGGGCTCAAAGAGCTCTGGGGCCAACGTCCTGACTTTC. Filled out from reference TRBV28 and TRBJ2-6, the complete variable domain reads DVKVTQSSRYLVKRTGEKVFLECVQDMDHENMFWYRQDPGLGLRLIYFSYDVKMKEKGDIPEGYSVSREKKERFSLILESASTNQTSMYLCASTMGSKSSGANVLTFGAGSRLTVL.

V and J are TRBV5-5 and TRBJ1-2; no firm D call. There are 15 residues in the CDR3. V dropped 1 base and J dropped 0 bases, with 10 bases sitting between them. Per germline, CDR1 SGHKS and CDR2 YYEKEE (reference sequence). CDR3 sequence reads: CASSLQVPTNYGYTF. The CDR3 bases are TGTGCCAGCAGCTTGCAGGTACCTACTAACTATGGCTACACCTTC.

The gene calls are TRBV2 and TRBJ1-1, with D possibly TRBD1 on 6 matching bases. The germline V gene encodes CDR1 SNHLY and CDR2 FYNNEI. Trimming removed 3 bases at V and 8 bases at J, with 10 bases between. CDR3 length equals 12 residues. The CDR3 protein is CASSDRTEEAFF. The CDR3 DNA is TGTGCCAGCAGTGATAGGACAGAGGAAGCTTTCTTT.

The rearrangement joins TRBV18 to TRBJ1-6; 8 bases line up with TRBD1. CDR3 length: 13 amino acids. V shed 3 bases, J shed 13 bases, and the junction held 5 bases outside the gene matches. The germline V gene has CDR1 KGHSH and CDR2 LQKENI. The CDR3 loop is CASSPGQGDPLHF. The CDR3, as DNA: TGTGCCAGCTCACCCGGACAGGGTGACCCCCTCCACTTT.

The chain combines TRBV19 with TRBJ1-1; unclear D gene. The CDR3 is 11 amino acids. Germline CDR1 LNHDA, CDR2 SQIVND (reference sequence). V dropped 7 bases and J dropped 10 bases, with 13 bases sitting between them. The CDR3 spells CASTLSDVAFF. The CDR3 DNA sequence: TGTGCCAGTACCCTCAGCGATGTAGCTTTCTTT.

This chain uses TRBV27 with TRBJ1-2; TRBD1 might be the D (6 bases). Trimming cost V 5 bases and J 7 bases, with 17 bases left between them. Germline V CDR1 and CDR2: MNHEY, SMNVEV (reference sequence). This CDR3 region has 14 residues. CDR3 DNA: TGTGCCAGCAGTCCCCCAGGGGTTATTCGTGGCTACACCTTC. Protein: CASSPPGVIRGYTF.

V usage is TRBV7-2 and J usage is TRBJ2-7, with a tentative D call TRBD1 (6 bases). The germline V and J ends were trimmed by 5 bases and 3 bases, with 14 bases remaining between them. The CDR3 is 14 residues long. Germline V lookup: CDR1 SGHTA, CDR2 FQGNSA. The DNA for the CDR3 is TGTGCCAGCAGCCCCAGGACAGTGAACTACGAGCAGTACTTC. Amino acid sequence: CASSPRTVNYEQYF.

Here the CDR3 DNA reads TGTGCCAGCGGGTCAATCCTGACTGGCGAGACCCAGTACTTC. Its translation: CASGSILTGETQYF. The chain recombines TRBV7-9 with TRBJ2-5; D gene ambiguous. Trimming stripped 8 bases from V and 5 bases from J, with 18 bases between. Germline-derived CDR1 and CDR2 are SEHNR and FQNEAQ (reference sequence). This CDR3 has 14 residues.

Notes on this clone: The junction does not match germline at one end; this may be a read error. The CDR3 region has the DNA TGTGCCAGCGGAACCGGGACAGACCACTTC. Amino acid sequence: CASGTGTDHF. This chain connects TRBV6-5 to TRBJ2-4; 7 bases fit TRBD1. The CDR3 has 10 residues. In germline, CDR1 is MNHEY, CDR2 SVGAGI.

The chain couples TRBV12-3 or TRBV12-4 to TRBJ1-5; TRBD1 agrees at 7 bases. V lost 8 bases to trimming and J lost 7 bases; unmatched junction nucleotides: 8. The CDR3 has 13 residues. The CDR3 coding sequence is TGTGCCAGCCAACAGGGGAAGGGGCAGCCCCAGCATTTT. The encoded protein is CASQQGKGQPQHF.

CDR3 nucleotides: TGTGCCTTCTCAACCCTACAGGGTTCGAACGATGGCTACACCTTC. This encodes CAFSTLQGSNDGYTF. J is TRBJ1-2 and V is TRBV30; D might be TRBD1 (6 bases). The V and J ends lost 7 bases and 6 bases respectively, with 24 bases between them. The CDR3 is 15 residues long. Germline CDR1 GTSNPN, CDR2 SVGIG (reference sequence).

The gene calls are TRBV7-3 and TRBJ2-2; D gene ambiguous. The V gene's germline CDR1 is SGHTA and CDR2 FQGTGA. V lost 2 bases, J lost 5 bases, and 6 bases lay in between. This CDR3 contains 13 residues. CDR3 protein: CASSLGGTGELFF. DNA for the CDR3: TGTGCCAGCAGCTTAGGCGGTACCGGGGAGCTGTTTTTT.

The chain couples TRBV2 to TRBJ1-2; 7 bases agree with TRBD1. The germline gives CDR1 SNHLY, CDR2 FYNNEI. The trim removed 6 bases at V and 3 bases at J, leaving 4 bases unmatched. The CDR3 is made up of 13 amino acids. The CDR3 sequence: CASRTGMDYGYTF. The CDR3 DNA reads TGTGCCAGCAGGACAGGGATGGACTATGGCTACACCTTC.

The chain uses TRBV20-1 and TRBJ1-2, with D possibly TRBD1 on 6 matching bases. Trimming removed 3 bases from V and 3 bases from J, with 17 bases in between. This CDR3 region has 15 residues. Germline V gives CDR1 DFQATT, CDR2 SNEGSKA (reference sequence). The CDR3 DNA sequence: TGCAGTGCTAGTTCCGGGACATACCTAGACTATGGCTACACCTTC. Translating gives CSASSGTYLDYGYTF.

V gene TRBV7-2 combines with J gene TRBJ1-2; TRBD1 agrees at 10 bases. CDR3 length: 14 residues. Trimming removed 6 bases from V and 5 bases from J; junction bases left unmatched: 6. Germline CDR1 and CDR2: SGHTA and FQGNSA. In DNA, the CDR3 is TGTGCCAGCAGATCCGGACAGGGGGTGTATGGCTACACCTTC. Amino acid sequence: CASRSGQGVYGYTF.

The gene calls are TRBV27 and TRBJ2-7; possible D gene TRBD2, 6 bases. This CDR3 spans 13 amino acids. Trimming took off 3 bases at V and 4 bases at J, with 10 bases between the two ends. From germline, CDR1 is MNHEY and CDR2 SMNVEV (reference sequence). The CDR3, as DNA: TGTGCCAGCAGTTTCGGGGGTTCGTACGAGCAGTACTTC. It is translated as CASSFGGSYEQYF.

The chain has TRBV30 and TRBJ1-1, with 7 nucleotides matching TRBD1. V was clipped by 2 bases and J by 3 bases; unmatched bases: 12. Germline CDR1 is GTSNPN and CDR2 is SVGIG (reference sequence). This CDR3 spans 16 amino acids. This CDR3 reads CAWSFNRGEKDTEAFF. Here the CDR3 DNA reads TGTGCCTGGAGTTTTAACAGGGGCGAGAAAGACACTGAAGCTTTCTTT.